One sample yielded the 11 T cell receptor beta chains listed below, sequenced in a study of blood T cell repertoires in COVID-19. Assay used: immunoSEQ multiplex PCR; TCRdb lists only in-frame clones, some missing. Of roughly 220,000 clones in the sample, 60% to 85% were seen once. The specimen was peripheral blood. These receptors were collected from a woman aged 70-85 years with acute or convalescent COVID-19.

This clone was counted many times. The V call is TRBV12-3 or TRBV12-4, the J call TRBJ1-6, with a weak D call TRBD1 (5 bases). This CDR3 contains 13 residues. Between the trimmed V and J ends, which lost 3 bases and 9 bases, there was a span of 9 bases. CDR3 in amino acids: CASSFGGGSPLHF. CDR3 nucleotide sequence: TGTGCCAGCAGTTTCGGGGGGGGTTCACCCCTCCACTTT.

The gene calls are TRBV4-1 and TRBJ2-7; perhaps TRBD2 as D (6 bases). The CDR3 runs 14 residues. Trimming cost V 3 bases and J 4 bases, with 13 bases left between them. Germline lookup yields CDR1 MGHRA and CDR2 YSYEKL. The DNA of the CDR3 is TGCGCCAGCAGCCATGGAGGGTCCTCTTACGAGCAGTACTTC. Its protein is CASSHGGSSYEQYF.

The chain employs TRBV6-5 and TRBJ2-3; D is unclear. The CDR3 totals 13 residues. The V gene's germline CDR1 is MNHEY and CDR2 SVGAGI. V was clipped by 8 bases and J by 1 base, with 10 bases between them. CDR3 region: CASLGFRTDTQYF. The CDR3 DNA is TGTGCCAGCCTCGGGTTCCGCACAGATACGCAGTATTTT.

The DNA of the CDR3 is TGTGCCAGCAGGACTAGCGGGAGTACAGATACGCAGTATTTT. This sequence encodes CASRTSGSTDTQYF. This rearrangement joins TRBV5-4 to TRBJ2-3; 12 bases are shared with TRBD2. Germline values: CDR1 SGHNT, CDR2 YYREEE (reference sequence). The CDR3 runs 14 residues. V dropped 5 bases and J dropped 3; count of bases not matched to a gene: 1. Full variable domain (remainder filled in from reference TRBV5-4 and TRBJ2-3): ETGVTQSPTHLIKTRGQQVTLRCSSQSGHNTVSWYQQALGQGPQFIFQYYREEENGRGNFPPRFSGLQFPNYSSELNVNALELDDSALYLCASRTSGSTDTQYFGPGTRLTVL.

The V gene is TRBV3-1 (or the pseudogene TRBV3-2), the J gene TRBJ2-2, with 7 bases matching TRBD1. The junction had 10 bases not matched to a gene; V was cut back by 4 bases and J by 5 bases. The CDR3 runs to 16 residues. The germline gives CDR1 LGHDT, CDR2 YNNKEL (reference sequence). The DNA for the CDR3 is TGTGCCAGCAGCCCCGACAGGGTACTAAAGACCGGGGAGCTGTTTTTT. As protein: CASSPDRVLKTGELFF.

The chain recombines TRBV5-4 with TRBJ1-2; D may be TRBD1 (6 bases). Germline V gene data show CDR1 as SGHNT and CDR2 as YYREEE (reference sequence). CDR3 length equals 14 residues. Trimming pared 2 bases from V and 3 bases from J, leaving 11 bases between. The CDR3 DNA reads TGTGCCAGCAGCTTCGAGGGGGGGGACTATGGCTACACCTTC. This sequence encodes CASSFEGGDYGYTF.

CDR3 sequence reads: CASSATGKNTDTQYF. The CDR3 DNA follows: TGTGCCAGCAGCGCTACAGGGAAAAACACAGATACGCAGTATTTT. The V call is TRBV5-6, the J call TRBJ2-3; TRBD1 might be the D (6 bases). V was pared by 4 bases and J by 2 bases, with 14 bases between. Germline CDR1 reads SGHDT; CDR2 reads YYEEEE. The CDR3 is made up of 15 amino acids.

The gene calls are TRBV5-4 and TRBJ1-2, with D possibly TRBD1 on 5 matching bases. CDR1 is SGHNT and CDR2 is YYREEE in the germline V gene (reference sequence). Trimming shortened V by 2 bases and J by 5 bases, and 13 bases separated the two germline ends. The CDR3 is 14 amino acids. For the CDR3, the DNA is TGTGCCAGCAGCTTTACTGGGGCGGTATATGGCTACACCTTC. It yields the protein CASSFTGAVYGYTF.

The rearrangement uses TRBV19 and TRBJ1-4, with TRBD1 as a possible D gene (5 bases). CDR3 size: 14 residues. Per the germline V gene, CDR1 is LNHDA and CDR2 is SQIVND (reference sequence). V was clipped by 4 bases and J by 7 bases, with 13 bases between them. This CDR3 is CASSTGGGIEKLFF. As DNA, the CDR3 is TGTGCCAGTAGTACTGGGGGGGGAATTGAAAAACTGTTTTTT.

V gene TRBV5-1 combines with J gene TRBJ2-7; weak D call: TRBD1 (6 bases). Germline V CDR1 and CDR2: SGHRS, YFSETQ. This CDR3 is built from 15 residues. V dropped 3 bases and J dropped 2 bases, with 15 bases sitting between them. Written as DNA, the CDR3 is TGCGCCAGCAGCTCAACAGGGTCTGGAGCCTACGAGCAGTACTTC. Amino acids: CASSSTGSGAYEQYF.

The chain's CDR3 is CATSEAHGYTF. In DNA form, the CDR3 reads TGTGCCACCAGCGAAGCACATGGCTACACCTTC. The genes are TRBV15 and TRBJ1-2, with no clear D. The germline CDR1 and CDR2 sequences are LNHNV and YYDKDF (reference sequence). Trimming left V 5 bases short and J 6 bases short, with 7 bases between. The length of the CDR3 is 11 residues.